This paragraph reports one T cell receptor (beta chain). Its matching antigen is unknown. Other DNA sequences in the sample encode the same CDR3. The source of the sample is a study of Ad26.COV2.S vaccination and SARS-CoV-2 variants. Whole-study context: Ad26.COV2.S shots went into the muscle once or twice, 56 days apart.

Indicated treatment: around 19 received Ad26.COV2.S at low or high dose, single or two shots; roughly 5 received placebo; per-sample allocation not given. The investigators took samples on day 63 after the first vaccine or placebo injection. This CDR3 contains 11 residues. Germline CDR1 reads MNHEY; CDR2 reads SVGAGI. The V end lost 1 base, the J end lost 5 bases, and 2 bases lay between the germline ends. Sequenced by immunoSEQ multiplex PCR; TCRdb stores in-frame clones only, minus some. The sample holds about 350,000 clones, about 88% seen once. Study-level findings and limits: Participants given vaccine showed non-spike TCR breadth similar to that of placebo recipients. The TCR breadth and depth analyses may have produced an underestimate of total T cell responses.

Material: peripheral blood, obtained in a trial of Ad26.COV2.S vaccine versus placebo. The chain employs TRBV6-5 and TRBJ2-5; no reliable D call. The clonotype originates from a person between 18 and 65 years old who received the Ad26.COV2.S COVID-19 vaccine or a placebo. The DNA of the CDR3 is TGTGCCAGCAGTTACTTGGAGACCCAGTACTTC. Its translation is CASSYLETQYF.